Listed here are 11 T cell receptor beta chains from one sample, sequenced in a study of blood T cell repertoires in COVID-19. Only in-frame clones appear in the TCRdb table, and some are missing; sequencing was by immunoSEQ multiplex PCR. The data show about 200,000 clones, roughly 82% seen once. Input material: PBMCs or T cells enriched from blood (not recorded which). These receptors all stem from a woman aged 55-75 years with acute COVID-19.

V is TRBV7-9 and J is TRBJ1-1, with D uncertain. The CDR3 has 15 amino acids. Between the trimmed V and J ends, which lost 5 bases and 5 bases, there was a span of 18 bases. Germline lookup yields CDR1 SEHNR and CDR2 FQNEAQ (reference sequence). The CDR3 is CASSPAGYPFTEAFF. The DNA for the CDR3 is TGTGCCAGCAGCCCAGCGGGGTACCCATTTACTGAAGCTTTCTTT.

This clone was counted a single time. This chain joins TRBV7-9 and TRBJ1-1; D not certain. V shed 5 bases and J shed 0 bases, with 16 bases lying between them. CDR1 and CDR2 from the germline V gene are SEHNR and FQNEAQ (reference sequence). This CDR3 is built from 16 residues. The CDR3 spells CASSDRGGIMNTEAFF. The DNA for the CDR3 is TGTGCCAGCAGCGACCGAGGTGGTATCATGAACACTGAAGCTTTCTTT.

The chain recombines TRBV12-5 with TRBJ2-3, with TRBD2 identical over 9 bases. This CDR3 is 16 amino acids long. CDR1 and CDR2 from the germline V gene are LGHNT and FRNRAP. Unmatched junction bases numbered 5, after V lost 1 base and J lost 3 bases. In DNA, the CDR3 is TGTGCTAGTGGTTTGGGACTAGCGGAAATTACAGATACGCAGTATTTT. It codes for CASGLGLAEITDTQYF.

The rearrangement uses TRBV4-3 and TRBJ1-6; TRBD1 might be the D (5 bases). The V end was cut by 0 bases, the J end by 6 bases, with 15 bases between. Germline V gene data show CDR1 as LGHNA and CDR2 as YSLEER. CDR3 length equals 17 residues. This chain's CDR3 is CASSQDSTQRGNSPLHF. CDR3 bases: TGCGCCAGCAGCCAAGATTCGACACAAAGGGGTAATTCACCCCTCCACTTT.

This clone was observed a few times. V is TRBV4-3 and J is TRBJ2-2; 10 bases fit TRBD2. Germline trimming cut 4 bases from V and 7 bases from J; bases unmatched to any gene: 6. Looked up from germline, CDR1 is LGHNA and CDR2 is YSLEER. The CDR3 is 15 residues long. The CDR3 protein is CASSLTSGNVGELFF. The DNA of the CDR3 is TGCGCCAGCAGCCTAACTAGCGGGAATGTCGGGGAGCTGTTTTTT.

V is TRBV11-2 and J is TRBJ1-1; D not certain. CDR1 and CDR2 (germline): SGHAT, FQNNGV. V was cut by 6 bases and J by 0 bases, with 8 bases left in between. This CDR3 has 13 amino acids. The CDR3 DNA is TGTGCCAGCAGACTACGGCTGAACACTGAAGCTTTCTTT. Translating gives CASRLRLNTEAFF.

The genes are TRBV7-9 and TRBJ1-3; 7 bases align to TRBD1. This CDR3 is built from 13 residues. J gave up 6 bases and V 2 bases, and 1 base lay outside the gene matches. Germline CDR1 is SEHNR and CDR2 is FQNEAQ (reference sequence). CDR3 sequence reads: CASSLTGVNTIYF. CDR3 nucleotides: TGTGCCAGCAGCTTAACAGGGGTAAACACCATATATTTT. The full variable domain, in which reference TRBV7-9 and TRBJ1-3 provide the parts outside the CDR3, is DTGVSQNPRHKITKRGQNVTFRCDPISEHNRLYWYRQTLGQGPEFLTYFQNEAQLEKSRLLSDRFSAERPKGSFSTLEIQRTEQGDSAMYLCASSLTGVNTIYFGEGSWLTVV.

This chain connects TRBV11-2 to TRBJ2-3; D may be TRBD1 (8 bases). V was shortened by 4 bases and J by 2 bases, with 19 bases between the two germline ends. Germline V CDR1 and CDR2: SGHAT, FQNNGV. The CDR3 runs 17 residues. This CDR3 reads CASSSYRGGSPTDTQYF. CDR3 coding DNA: TGTGCCAGCAGCTCGTACAGGGGGGGGAGCCCCACAGATACGCAGTATTTT. Variable domain in full (rest from reference TRBV11-2 and TRBJ2-3): EAGVAQSPRYKIIEKRQSVAFWCNPISGHATLYWYQQILGQGPKLLIQFQNNGVVDDSQLPKDRFSAERLKGVDSTLKIQPAKLEDSAVYLCASSSYRGGSPTDTQYFGPGTRLTVL.

This clone was recorded only once. CDR3 DNA: TGTGCCAGCAGCTTATTGGCGGGGTATAGCTCCTACGAGCAGTACTTC. Protein sequence: CASSLLAGYSSYEQYF. The chain links TRBV7-8 to TRBJ2-7; D might be TRBD2 (6 bases). Trimming shortened V by 2 bases and J by 0 bases, and 14 bases separated the two germline ends. Germline V gene data show CDR1 as SGHVS and CDR2 as FQNEAQ. This CDR3 region has 16 residues. The full variable domain, completed using reference TRBV7-8 and TRBJ2-7, is GAGVSQSPRYKVAKRGQDVALRCDPISGHVSLFWYQQALGQGPEFLTYFQNEAQLDKSGLPSDRFFAERPEGSVSTLKIQRTQQEDSAVYLCASSLLAGYSSYEQYFGPGTRLTVT.

The V and J genes are TRBV29-1 and TRBJ1-1; D is ambiguous. Germline-derived CDR1 and CDR2 are SQVTM and ANQGSEA. The CDR3 runs to 13 residues. V gave up 4 bases and J gave up 4 bases, with 13 bases separating them. The CDR3 DNA follows: TGCAGCGTTGTCCCCGGCTGGAGCACTGAAGCTTTCTTT. It codes for CSVVPGWSTEAFF.

The chain employs TRBV6-6 and TRBJ1-1; unclear D gene. In germline, CDR1 is MNHNY, CDR2 SVGAGI (reference sequence). Trimming stripped 8 bases from V and 1 base from J, with 8 bases between. This CDR3 has 12 residues. The CDR3 DNA follows: TGTGCCAGCCGTTCAGGGAACACTGAAGCTTTCTTT. Amino acid sequence: CASRSGNTEAFF.